The clone carrying this TCR beta chain was counted between two and nine times. Its specificity is unknown. TCRdb passed the 5' RACE reads through MiXCR, listing each CDR3 protein once. This sample has about 530,000 distinct CDR3 sequences, with 20% to 25% found just once. The length of the CDR3 is 16 residues. V lost 2 bases, J lost 7 bases, and 17 bases lay in between. Germline V gives CDR1 MDHEN, CDR2 SYDVKM. These data come from a study of identical twins. General study results and limits: With beta out-of-frame sequences, excess sharing by twins was weaker.

The same sample was also used in a study of yellow fever vaccine responses in identical twins.

The source is a woman in her late teens or twenties in good health. V gene TRBV28 combines with J gene TRBJ2-2; possibly TRBD1 or TRBD2 for D (5 bases each). The sequenced sample was CD4+ T cells sorted from blood. The CDR3 spells CASSLPGSLWNGELFF. CDR3 sequence (DNA): TGTGCCAGCAGTTTACCAGGGAGTCTGTGGAACGGGGAGCTGTTTTTT.